This T cell receptor (beta chain) was identified during a study of blood T cell repertoires in COVID-19. The data were produced by immunoSEQ multiplex PCR, yet TCRdb's version contains in-frame clones alone and is incomplete. The sample consists of around 30,000 clones, over 75% of them appearing once. Trimming cost V 4 bases and J 4 bases; bases outside gene matches: 8. CDR1 is LGHDT, CDR2 YNNKEL, per germline (reference sequence). There are 15 residues in the CDR3. The TCR comes from a man aged 60 to 69 with active COVID-19. The V call is TRBV3-1 (or the pseudogene TRBV3-2), the J call TRBJ1-2; TRBD1 aligns across 8 bases. Sequenced: peripheral blood. Here the CDR3 DNA reads TGTGCCAGCAGCCCCGAAACAGGGGGATTCTATGGCTACACCTTC. Its translation is CASSPETGGFYGYTF.